The 5 T cell receptor beta chains below were found in one sample sequenced in a study of blood T cell repertoires in COVID-19. Measured with immunoSEQ multiplex PCR; TCRdb has only the in-frame clones, and not every one. The table lists more than 150,000 clones, 70% to 90% of them singletons. What was sequenced was peripheral blood. The receptors shown here come from a man aged 65 to 85 with active or convalescent COVID-19.

The chain joins TRBV24-1 to TRBJ2-1; 10 bases fit TRBD2. The germline V gene encodes CDR1 KGHDR and CDR2 SFDVKD. Losses at the gene ends were 2 bases for V and 1 base for J; bases not matched to a gene: 4. The CDR3 runs to 17 residues. DNA for the CDR3: TGTGCCACCAGTGATTCCCGGACTAGCGGATCCTACAATGAGCAGTTCTTC. Protein sequence: CATSDSRTSGSYNEQFF.

The chain uses TRBV10-3 and TRBJ1-2; weak D call: TRBD1 (6 bases). V gave up 4 bases and J gave up 0 bases, with 12 bases separating them. CDR1 and CDR2 from the germline V gene are ENHRY and SYGVKD. The CDR3 extends over 15 amino acids. The CDR3 region is CAISVRDTANYGYTF. DNA of the CDR3: TGTGCCATCAGTGTTAGGGACACCGCTAACTATGGCTACACCTTC.

CDR3 protein: CASSSAWGLAGIYEQYF. The CDR3 region has the DNA TGTGCCAGCAGCTCTGCCTGGGGGCTAGCTGGCATCTACGAGCAGTACTTC. V gene TRBV5-5 combines with J gene TRBJ2-7; D perhaps matches TRBD1 (6 bases). The CDR3 is made up of 17 amino acids. Germline V gene sequence: CDR1 SGHKS, CDR2 YYEKEE (reference sequence). V lost 3 bases to trimming and J lost 3 bases, with 22 bases between them.

The chain combines TRBV28 with TRBJ2-4; maybe TRBD2 (5 bases). Per germline, CDR1 MDHEN and CDR2 SYDVKM. With 5 bases removed from V and 0 bases from J, the gap between germline ends came to 14 bases. The CDR3 contains 16 residues. As DNA, the CDR3 is TGTGCCAGCAGTCCTGGAGCGGAACTAGCCAAAAACATTCAGTACTTC. Translated, it gives CASSPGAELAKNIQYF.

This chain links TRBV10-3 with TRBJ2-1; 7 nucleotides line up with TRBD2. V was pared by 7 bases and J by 4 bases, with 7 bases of the junction left unmatched. This CDR3 is built from 14 residues. Germline loops: CDR1 ENHRY, CDR2 SYGVKD. CDR3 region: CAIKSSSGYNEQFF. The CDR3, as DNA: TGTGCCATCAAAAGCTCTAGCGGTTACAATGAGCAGTTCTTC.